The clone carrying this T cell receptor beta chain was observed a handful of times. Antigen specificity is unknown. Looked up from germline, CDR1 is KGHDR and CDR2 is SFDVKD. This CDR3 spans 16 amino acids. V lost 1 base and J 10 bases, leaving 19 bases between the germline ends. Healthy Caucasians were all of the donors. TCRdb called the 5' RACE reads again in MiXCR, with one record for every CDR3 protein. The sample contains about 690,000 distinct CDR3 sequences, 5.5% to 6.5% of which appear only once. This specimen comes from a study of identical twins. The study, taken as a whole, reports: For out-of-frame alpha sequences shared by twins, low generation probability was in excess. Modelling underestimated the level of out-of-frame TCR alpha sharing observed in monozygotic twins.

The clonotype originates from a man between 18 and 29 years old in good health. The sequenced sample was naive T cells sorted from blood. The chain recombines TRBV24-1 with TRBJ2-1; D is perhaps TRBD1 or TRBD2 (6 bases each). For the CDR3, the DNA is TGTGCCACCAGTGATTTAGGGGGACTCCTCCGCGGGGAGCAGTTCTTC. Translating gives CATSDLGGLLRGEQFF.